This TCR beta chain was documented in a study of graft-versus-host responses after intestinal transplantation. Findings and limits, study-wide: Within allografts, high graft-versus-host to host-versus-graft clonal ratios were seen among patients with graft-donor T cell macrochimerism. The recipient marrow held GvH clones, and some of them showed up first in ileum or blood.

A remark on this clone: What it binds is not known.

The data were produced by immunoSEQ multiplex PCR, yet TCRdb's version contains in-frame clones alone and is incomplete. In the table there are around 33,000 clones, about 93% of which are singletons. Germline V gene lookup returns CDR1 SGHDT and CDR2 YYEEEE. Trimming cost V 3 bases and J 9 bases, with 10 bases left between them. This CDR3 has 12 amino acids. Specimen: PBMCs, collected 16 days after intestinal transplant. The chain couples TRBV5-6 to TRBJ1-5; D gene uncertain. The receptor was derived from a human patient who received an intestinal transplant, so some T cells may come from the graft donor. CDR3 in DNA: TGTGCCAGCAGCTCCCCAACGGGGCCCCAGCATTTT. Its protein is CASSSPTGPQHF.